This paragraph reports one T cell receptor beta chain. These data belong to a study of control samples from healthy donors and cancer patients. Some clones are missing from TCRdb's copy, which holds only in-frame ones; the method was immunoSEQ multiplex PCR. The data contain 95,000 to 130,000 clones, over 90% of them singletons. There are 15 residues in the CDR3. Germline loops: CDR1 MGHRA, CDR2 YSYEKL. With 0 bases removed from V and 4 bases from J, the gap between germline ends came to 13 bases. The V and J genes are TRBV4-1 and TRBJ2-7; D might be TRBD1 or TRBD2, each matching 5 bases. This receptor was obtained from a man under 40 in good health. Material: blood. The CDR3 DNA is TGCGCCAGCAGCCAAGATAGGGACGCTGGTTACGAGCAGTACTTC. Protein: CASSQDRDAGYEQYF.